This TCR beta chain was recorded in a study of blood T cell repertoires in COVID-19. About the study: Sample material is recorded as cDNA or gDNA derived from T cells, B-cell-depleted T cells, or PBMCs.

The ends were cut back, 9 bases at V and 8 bases at J, with 13 bases in the middle. The V gene's germline CDR1 is MNHNY and CDR2 SVGAGI (reference sequence). This CDR3 is 11 amino acids long. Original analysis: The authors estimated nucleated cell counts from reference gene primer amplification. Method: immunoSEQ multiplex PCR; TCRdb's copy keeps in-frame clones and lacks some. For V, J and clone size, that table is used; D and trimming come from the DNA. The repertoire holds about 59,000 clones, 70% to 85% seen once, with 10% to 15% in the top ten. This clonotype originated in an older man with acute or convalescent COVID-19. The sample consisted of peripheral blood. V gene TRBV6-6 combines with J gene TRBJ1-2; D gene unclear. Here the CDR3 reads CASSGTGGYTF. In DNA form, the CDR3 reads TGTGCCAGTTCAGGAACGGGAGGCTACACCTTC.